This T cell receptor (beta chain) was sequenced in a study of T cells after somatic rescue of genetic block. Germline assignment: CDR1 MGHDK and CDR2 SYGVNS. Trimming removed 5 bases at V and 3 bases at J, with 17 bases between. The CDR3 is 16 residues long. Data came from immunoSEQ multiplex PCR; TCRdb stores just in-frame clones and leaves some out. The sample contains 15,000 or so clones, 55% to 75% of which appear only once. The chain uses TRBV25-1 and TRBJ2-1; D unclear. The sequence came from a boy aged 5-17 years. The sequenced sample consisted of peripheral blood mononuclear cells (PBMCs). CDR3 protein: CASSTLATTLYNEQFF. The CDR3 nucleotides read TGTGCCAGCAGTACTTTAGCCACTACTCTCTACAATGAGCAGTTCTTC.